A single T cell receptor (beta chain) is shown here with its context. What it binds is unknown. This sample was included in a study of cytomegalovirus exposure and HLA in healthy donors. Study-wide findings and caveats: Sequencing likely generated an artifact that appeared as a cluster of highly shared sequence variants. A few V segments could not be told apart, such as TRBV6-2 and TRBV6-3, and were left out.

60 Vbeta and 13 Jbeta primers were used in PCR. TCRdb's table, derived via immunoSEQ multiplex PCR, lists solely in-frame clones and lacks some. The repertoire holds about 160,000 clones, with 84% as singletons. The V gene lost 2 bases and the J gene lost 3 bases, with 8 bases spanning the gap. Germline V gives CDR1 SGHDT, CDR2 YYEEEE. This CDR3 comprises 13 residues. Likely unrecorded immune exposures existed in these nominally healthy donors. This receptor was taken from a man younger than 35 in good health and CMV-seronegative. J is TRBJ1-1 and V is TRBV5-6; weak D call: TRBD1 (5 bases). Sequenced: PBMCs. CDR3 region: CASSLDRYTEAFF. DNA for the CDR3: TGTGCCAGCAGCTTAGACAGATACACTGAAGCTTTCTTT. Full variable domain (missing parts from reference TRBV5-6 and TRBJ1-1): DAGVTQSPTHLIKTRGQQVTLRCSPKSGHDTVSWYQQALGQGPQFIFQYYEEEERQRGNFPDRFSGHQFPNYSSELNVNALLLGDSALYLCASSLDRYTEAFFGQGTRLTVV.